The 26 T cell receptor beta chains below come from one sample, sequenced in a study of blood T cells in healthy people across ages. A second PCR, run for roughly 7 to 12 cycles, used a sample-barcoded 5' primer plus a J-beta primer mix. TCRdb fed the 5' RACE reads into MiXCR, producing one record per CDR3 protein. Among 950,000 to 1,200,000 distinct CDR3 sequences listed, roughly two fifths were seen once. Material for sequencing was blood. Receptor source: a man between 18 and 35 years old in good health.

The chain employs TRBV5-1 and TRBJ2-5; D is ambiguous. Matching the DNA end better, TRBJ2-7 makes the J call doubtful. The CDR3 covers 13 residues. Germline CDR1 SGHRS, CDR2 YFSETQ. The CDR3, as DNA: TGCGCCAGCAGCTGGGATATCACCTACGAGCAGTACTTC. Amino acid sequence: CASSWDITYEQYF.

The rearrangement uses TRBV4-1 and TRBJ2-7; a possible D gene is TRBD1 (6 bases). The V end lost 5 bases, the J end lost 2 bases, and 19 bases lay between the germline ends. The CDR3 runs to 16 residues. Germline V gene sequence: CDR1 MGHRA, CDR2 YSYEKL. The CDR3: CASSSRQGHTTYEQYF. The CDR3 bases are TGCGCCAGCAGCTCGCGCCAGGGGCACACAACCTACGAGCAGTACTTC.

This clonotype was seen more than once but under ten times. This chain connects TRBV4-1 to TRBJ1-2, with D maybe TRBD1 (5 bases). The CDR3 length is 14 residues. The germline V and J ends were trimmed by 10 bases and 3 bases, with 18 bases remaining between them. The germline V gene encodes CDR1 MGHRA and CDR2 YSYEKL. This CDR3 reads CANNRIQGYYGYTF. CDR3 DNA sequence: TGCGCCAACAACAGAATCCAGGGATACTATGGCTACACCTTC.

About this clonotype itself: An end of the junction does not agree with germline; a read error may underlie this. The chain couples TRBV4-3 to TRBJ2-7, with D perhaps TRBD1 (5 bases). Germline lookup yields CDR1 LGHNA and CDR2 YSLEER. CDR3 length equals 13 residues. This CDR3 reads CASSQGGSYKQYF. The CDR3 nucleotides are TGCGCCAGCAGCCAAGGGGGCTCCTACAAGCAGTACTTC.

J is TRBJ1-2 and V is TRBV13, with 10 bases matching TRBD1. V lost 5 bases, J lost 5 bases, and 8 bases stayed unmatched. The CDR3 loop spans 15 amino acids. Germline values: CDR1 PRHDT, CDR2 FYEKMQ (reference sequence). This CDR3 reads CASSPWGQGTYGYTF. The CDR3 DNA sequence: TGTGCCAGCAGCCCCTGGGGACAGGGGACGTATGGCTACACCTTC. Full variable domain (outside the CDR3, taken from reference TRBV13 and TRBJ1-2): AAGVIQSPRHLIKEKRETATLKCYPIPRHDTVYWYQQGPGQDPQFLISFYEKMQSDKGSIPDRFSAQQFSDYHSELNMSSLELGDSALYFCASSPWGQGTYGYTFGSGTRLTVV.

This clonotype came up a few times. The CDR3 protein is CASSQDHGQTGTGYTF. The CDR3 region has the DNA TGTGCCAGCAGCCAAGACCACGGTCAAACGGGAACCGGCTACACCTTC. The V gene is TRBV3-1, the J gene TRBJ1-2, with D unresolved. The CDR3 runs 16 residues. The V end was cut by 0 bases, the J end by 8 bases, with 19 bases between. Germline values: CDR1 LGHDT, CDR2 YNNKEL (reference sequence).

V gene TRBV20-1 combines with J gene TRBJ2-7; 7 nucleotides agree with TRBD1. Germline loops: CDR1 DFQATT, CDR2 SNEGSKA (reference sequence). J lost 3 bases, V lost 3 bases, and 8 bases had no gene match. This CDR3 has 14 residues. CDR3 in amino acids: CSASWRAGGYEQYF. The CDR3 region has the DNA TGCAGTGCTAGTTGGCGTGCAGGGGGCTACGAGCAGTACTTC.

The rearrangement uses TRBV12-3 or TRBV12-4 and TRBJ2-1; 16 nucleotides agree with TRBD2. The CDR3 is made up of 17 amino acids. V lost 4 bases, J lost 2 bases, and 2 bases stayed unmatched. CDR3 protein: CASSSGTSGGAYNEQFF. For the CDR3, the DNA is TGTGCCAGCAGTTCCGGGACTAGCGGGGGGGCCTACAATGAGCAGTTCTTC.

This clonotype was found a few times. The V call is TRBV12-3 or TRBV12-4, the J call TRBJ2-1; tentatively, D is TRBD1 or TRBD2 (5 bases each). The V end lost 3 bases, the J end lost 9 bases, and 9 bases lay between the germline ends. This CDR3 region has 12 residues. The CDR3 here is CASSFGTAEQFF. The CDR3, as DNA: TGTGCCAGCAGTTTCGGGACGGCTGAGCAGTTCTTC.

This clonotype was seen a handful of times. V and J are TRBV14 and TRBJ2-6; no firm D call. With 1 base removed from V and 0 bases from J, the gap between germline ends came to 13 bases. The CDR3 covers 18 residues. Germline-derived CDR1 and CDR2 are SGHDN and FVKESK. Here the CDR3 reads CASSQGQLSRSGANVLTF. The DNA of the CDR3 is TGTGCCAGCAGCCAAGGACAATTGTCCCGCTCTGGGGCCAACGTCCTGACTTTC.

V and J are TRBV29-1 and TRBJ2-3; 7 bases agree with TRBD1. V lost 8 bases and J lost 2; bases outside the gene matches: 7. The V gene's germline CDR1 is SQVTM and CDR2 ANQGSEA. The CDR3 is 13 amino acids. The CDR3 DNA reads as TGCAGCCTCGGGGACAGCCCCACAGATACGCAGTATTTT. Protein: CSLGDSPTDTQYF.

This clonotype has more than one count but fewer than ten. The CDR3 nucleotides are TGCGCCAGCAGCCAAGGGGTACAGAGCTCCTATAATTCACCCCTCCACTTT. Translation: CASSQGVQSSYNSPLHF. The V call is TRBV4-1, the J call TRBJ1-6; D call uncertain. CDR3 size: 17 residues. V shed 1 base and J shed 0 bases, with 10 bases lying between them. Per germline, CDR1 MGHRA and CDR2 YSYEKL.

This CDR3 is CASSPVDRRYGYTF. In nucleotides, the CDR3 is TGTGCCAGCAGCCCAGTGGACCGTCGTTATGGCTACACCTTC. The V call is TRBV7-2, the J call TRBJ1-2; D gene unclear. CDR3 length equals 14 residues. Germline CDR1 is SGHTA and CDR2 is FQGNSA. With 5 bases removed from V and 5 bases from J, the gap between germline ends came to 15 bases.

The CDR3 DNA is TGTGCCAGCAAGCGGGGGCCGAACTATGGCTACACCTTC. Translating gives CASKRGPNYGYTF. This chain uses TRBV2 with TRBJ1-2, with D possibly matching TRBD1 (6 bases). Trimming took 7 bases from V and 2 from J, leaving 11 bases between them. Germline V gives CDR1 SNHLY, CDR2 FYNNEI. CDR3 length: 13 amino acids.

This chain connects TRBV5-4 to TRBJ2-3; possible D gene TRBD2, 5 bases. Germline V lookup: CDR1 SGHNT, CDR2 YYREEE (reference sequence). This CDR3 has 14 amino acids. Trimming removed 4 bases from V and 7 bases from J, with 16 bases in between. Written as DNA, the CDR3 is TGTGCCAGCAGCGTCGTGGAGGTGCGCAATACGCAGTATTTT. As protein: CASSVVEVRNTQYF.

This rearrangement joins TRBV6-2 or TRBV6-3 to TRBJ2-5, with a weak D call TRBD2 (5 bases). The CDR3 has 17 residues. CDR1 is MNHEY and CDR2 is SVGEGT in the germline V gene. V lost 4 bases and J lost 2, with 20 bases in between. The CDR3 region is CASSFDYRVKTQETQYF. DNA of the CDR3: TGTGCCAGCAGTTTTGACTACCGCGTCAAGACACAAGAGACCCAGTACTTC.

The chain joins TRBV7-9 to TRBJ2-2; no reliable D call. Germline CDR1 SEHNR, CDR2 FQNEAQ (reference sequence). CDR3 length: 14 amino acids. Between the trimmed V and J ends, which lost 5 bases and 1 base, there was a span of 8 bases. In DNA, the CDR3 is TGTGCCAGCAGCGCCCGACAGAACACCGGGGAGCTGTTTTTT. It is translated as CASSARQNTGELFF. Full variable domain (rest looked up from reference TRBV7-9 and TRBJ2-2): DTGVSQNPRHKITKRGQNVTFRCDPISEHNRLYWYRQTLGQGPEFLTYFQNEAQLEKSRLLSDRFSAERPKGSFSTLEIQRTEQGDSAMYLCASSARQNTGELFFGEGSRLTVL.

This chain joins TRBV12-3 or TRBV12-4 and TRBJ1-3, with a tentative D call TRBD1 (5 bases). The V end was cut by 2 bases, the J end by 0 bases, with 11 bases between. CDR3 length: 16 amino acids. Here the CDR3 DNA reads TGTGCCAGCAGTTTATCACAGGACCTCTCTGGAAACACCATATATTTT. This codes for CASSLSQDLSGNTIYF.

This chain links TRBV6-2 or TRBV6-3 with TRBJ2-2; the D gene could be TRBD1 or TRBD2 (6 bases each). V was cut by 6 bases and J by 0 bases, with 17 bases left in between. The CDR3 runs to 17 residues. The V gene's germline CDR1 is MNHEY and CDR2 SVGEGT. The CDR3 nucleotides are TGTGCCAGCAGGAGGGGGGCCTACCTAGCGAACACCGGGGAGCTGTTTTTT. This encodes CASRRGAYLANTGELFF.

This clonotype was seen more than once but under ten times. The V and J genes are TRBV7-9 and TRBJ1-1, with D uncertain. Germline-derived CDR1 and CDR2 are SEHNR and FQNEAQ (reference sequence). The CDR3 loop spans 15 amino acids. V shed 7 bases and J shed 2 bases, with 17 bases lying between them. The CDR3 spells CASTAVRTTNTEAFF. The CDR3 nucleotides are TGTGCCAGCACGGCGGTGAGGACTACCAACACTGAAGCTTTCTTT.

This chain links TRBV14 with TRBJ2-3; no firm D call. The CDR3 has 15 amino acids. V lost 1 base and J lost 4, with 12 bases in between. CDR1 is SGHDN and CDR2 is FVKESK in the germline V gene. The CDR3 is CASSQVSGIADTQYF. For the CDR3, the DNA is TGTGCCAGCAGCCAAGTTTCTGGGATCGCAGATACGCAGTATTTT. The full variable domain, rest sourced from reference TRBV14 and TRBJ2-3, is EAGVTQFPSHSVIEKGQTVTLRCDPISGHDNLYWYRRVMGKEIKFLLHFVKESKQDESGMPNNRFLAERTGGTYSTLKVQPAELEDSGVYFCASSQVSGIADTQYFGPGTRLTVL.

This clonotype showed up just a few times. The gene calls are TRBV12-3 or TRBV12-4 and TRBJ1-2; TRBD1 matches 11 bases. The CDR3 runs to 15 residues. The V segment lost 1 base and the J segment 4 bases; nucleotides outside the gene matches: 2. The CDR3 loop is CASSLGTGGSYGYTF. DNA of the CDR3: TGTGCCAGCAGTTTAGGGACAGGGGGCTCCTATGGCTACACCTTC.

The gene calls are TRBV6-1 and TRBJ1-1, with 7 bases lining up with TRBD1. Germline V lookup: CDR1 MNHNS, CDR2 SASEGT. V was pared by 7 bases and J by 5 bases, with 19 bases of the junction left unmatched. The CDR3 spans 17 residues. CDR3 sequence reads: CASTIGPYRGRNTEAFF. The CDR3 coding sequence is TGTGCCAGCACCATAGGGCCTTACAGGGGAAGGAATACTGAAGCTTTCTTT.

A few counts support this clonotype. V is TRBV6-1 and J is TRBJ2-5; unclear D gene. The CDR3 sequence is 13 residues long. Trimming pared 4 bases from V and 7 bases from J, leaving 13 bases between. The germline gives CDR1 MNHNS, CDR2 SASEGT. In DNA form, the CDR3 reads TGTGCCAGCAGTGGGCTAGAGGTAGTGACCCAGTACTTC. Encoded protein: CASSGLEVVTQYF.

The gene calls are TRBV7-2 and TRBJ2-7, with 8 nucleotides matching TRBD2. This CDR3 comprises 15 residues. CDR1 and CDR2 (germline): SGHTA, FQGNSA. With V trimmed by 5 bases and J by 7 bases, 13 bases remained unmatched. The CDR3 loop is CASSLSGGLGNEQYF. In DNA, the CDR3 is TGTGCCAGCAGCCTGAGCGGGGGATTAGGCAATGAGCAGTACTTC.

The chain joins TRBV10-2 to TRBJ2-3; 8 nucleotides match TRBD2. Germline-derived CDR1 and CDR2 are WSHSY and SAAADI. V lost 9 bases and J lost 6; bases outside the gene matches: 11. CDR3 length: 14 amino acids. As DNA, the CDR3 is TGCGCCAGTCGAAGCGGACTAGCAACGGATACGCAGTATTTT. Residues: CASRSGLATDTQYF.